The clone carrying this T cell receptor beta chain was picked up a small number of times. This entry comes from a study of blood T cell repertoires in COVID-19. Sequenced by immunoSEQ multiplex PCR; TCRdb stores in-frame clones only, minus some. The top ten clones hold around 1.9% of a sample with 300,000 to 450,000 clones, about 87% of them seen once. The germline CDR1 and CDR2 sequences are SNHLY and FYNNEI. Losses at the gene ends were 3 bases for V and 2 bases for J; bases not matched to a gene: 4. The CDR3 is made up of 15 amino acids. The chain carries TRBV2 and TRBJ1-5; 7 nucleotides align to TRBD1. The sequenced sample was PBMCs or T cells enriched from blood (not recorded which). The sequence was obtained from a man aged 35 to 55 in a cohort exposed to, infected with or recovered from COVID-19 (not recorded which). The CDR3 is CASSERQGGNQPQHF. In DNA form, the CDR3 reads TGTGCCAGCAGTGAGAGACAGGGAGGCAATCAGCCCCAGCATTTT.